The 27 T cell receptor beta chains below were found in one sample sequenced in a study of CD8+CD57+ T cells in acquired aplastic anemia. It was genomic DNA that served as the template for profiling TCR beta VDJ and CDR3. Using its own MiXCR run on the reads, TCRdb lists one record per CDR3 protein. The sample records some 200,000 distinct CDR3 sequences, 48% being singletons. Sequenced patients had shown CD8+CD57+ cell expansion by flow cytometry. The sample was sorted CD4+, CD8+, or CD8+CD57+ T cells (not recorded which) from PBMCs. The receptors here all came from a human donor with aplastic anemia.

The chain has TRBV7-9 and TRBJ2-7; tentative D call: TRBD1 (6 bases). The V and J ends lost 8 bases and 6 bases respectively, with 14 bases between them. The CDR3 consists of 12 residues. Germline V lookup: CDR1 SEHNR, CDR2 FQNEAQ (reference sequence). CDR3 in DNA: TGTGCCAGCGGGGGCGGACAGCGCGAGCAGTACTTC. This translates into CASGGGQREQYF.

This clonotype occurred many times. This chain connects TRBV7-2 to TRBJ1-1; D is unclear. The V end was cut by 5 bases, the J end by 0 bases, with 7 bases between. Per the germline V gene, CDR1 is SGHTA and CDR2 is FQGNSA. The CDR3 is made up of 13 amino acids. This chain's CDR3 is CASSPRVNTEAFF. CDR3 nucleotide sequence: TGTGCCAGCAGCCCTAGGGTGAACACTGAAGCTTTCTTT.

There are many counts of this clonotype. CDR3 loop: CASSPTLNSPLHF. The CDR3 region has the DNA TGTGCCAGCAGCCCCACGTTGAATTCACCCCTCCACTTT. V gene TRBV7-8 combines with J gene TRBJ1-6, with D hard to call. V was cut by 5 bases and J by 7 bases, with 9 bases left in between. Germline loops: CDR1 SGHVS, CDR2 FQNEAQ. The CDR3 loop spans 13 amino acids.

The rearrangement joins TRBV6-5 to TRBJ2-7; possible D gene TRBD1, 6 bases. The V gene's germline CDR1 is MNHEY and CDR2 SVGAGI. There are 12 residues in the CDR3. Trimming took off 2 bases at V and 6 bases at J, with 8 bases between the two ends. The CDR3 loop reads CASSYIGGEQYF. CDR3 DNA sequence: TGTGCCAGCAGTTACATAGGGGGCGAGCAGTACTTC.

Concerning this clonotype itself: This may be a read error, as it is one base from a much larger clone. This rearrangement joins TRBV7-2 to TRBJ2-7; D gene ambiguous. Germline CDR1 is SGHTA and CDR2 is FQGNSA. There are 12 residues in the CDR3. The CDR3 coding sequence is TGTGCCAGCACCTTAGGTCGCAACGAGCAGTACTTC. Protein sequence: CASTLGRNEQYF.

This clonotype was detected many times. Here the CDR3 reads CASSPTSASDTQYF. CDR3 sequence (DNA): TGCGCCAGCAGCCCGACTAGCGCCTCAGATACGCAGTATTTT. This chain links TRBV5-1 with TRBJ2-3; 8 bases map to TRBD2. Germline V gene lookup returns CDR1 SGHRS and CDR2 YFSETQ. The CDR3 spans 14 residues. With 4 bases clipped from V and 4 bases from J, the junction kept 5 bases outside the gene matches.

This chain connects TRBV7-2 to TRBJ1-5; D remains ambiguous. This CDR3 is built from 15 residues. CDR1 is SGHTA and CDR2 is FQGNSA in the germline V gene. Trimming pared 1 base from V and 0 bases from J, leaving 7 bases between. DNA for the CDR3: TGTGCCAGCAGCTTAGTCCCGGATAGCAATCAGCCCCAGCATTTT. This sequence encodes CASSLVPDSNQPQHF.

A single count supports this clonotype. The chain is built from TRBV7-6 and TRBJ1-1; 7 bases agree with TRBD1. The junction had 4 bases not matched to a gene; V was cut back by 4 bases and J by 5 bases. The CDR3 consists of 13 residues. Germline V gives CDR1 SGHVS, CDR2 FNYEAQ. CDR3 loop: CASSSEDRTEAFF. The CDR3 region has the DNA TGTGCCAGCAGCTCAGAGGACAGGACTGAAGCTTTCTTT.

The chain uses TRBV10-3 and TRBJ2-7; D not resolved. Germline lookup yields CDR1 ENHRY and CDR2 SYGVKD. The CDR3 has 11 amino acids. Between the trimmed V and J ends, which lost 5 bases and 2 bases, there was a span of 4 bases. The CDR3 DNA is TGTGCCATCAGTCCCGCCTACGAGCAGTACTTC. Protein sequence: CAISPAYEQYF.

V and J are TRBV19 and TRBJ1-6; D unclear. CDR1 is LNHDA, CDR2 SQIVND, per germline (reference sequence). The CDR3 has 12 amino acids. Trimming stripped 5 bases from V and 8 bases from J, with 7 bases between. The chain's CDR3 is CASSDPYSPLHF. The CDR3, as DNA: TGTGCCAGTAGTGACCCGTATTCACCCCTCCACTTT.

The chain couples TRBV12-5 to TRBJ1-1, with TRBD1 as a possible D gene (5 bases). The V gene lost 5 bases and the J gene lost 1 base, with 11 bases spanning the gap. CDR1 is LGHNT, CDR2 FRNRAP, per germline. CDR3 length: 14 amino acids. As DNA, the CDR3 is TGTGCTAGTGGTCCCCCGGGGGGGAACACTGAAGCTTTCTTT. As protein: CASGPPGGNTEAFF.

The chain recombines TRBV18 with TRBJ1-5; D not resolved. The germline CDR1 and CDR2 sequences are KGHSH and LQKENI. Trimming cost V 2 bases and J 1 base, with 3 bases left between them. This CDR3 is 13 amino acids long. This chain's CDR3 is CASSPLSNQPQHF. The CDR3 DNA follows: TGTGCCAGCTCACCATTGAGCAATCAGCCCCAGCATTTT.

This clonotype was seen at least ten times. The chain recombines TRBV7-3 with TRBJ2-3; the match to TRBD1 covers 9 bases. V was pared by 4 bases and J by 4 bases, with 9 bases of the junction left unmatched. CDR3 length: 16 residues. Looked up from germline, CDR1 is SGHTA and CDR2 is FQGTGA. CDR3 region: CASSSRPGTGSDTQYF. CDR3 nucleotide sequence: TGTGCCAGCAGCTCTCGTCCCGGGACAGGGTCAGATACGCAGTATTTT.

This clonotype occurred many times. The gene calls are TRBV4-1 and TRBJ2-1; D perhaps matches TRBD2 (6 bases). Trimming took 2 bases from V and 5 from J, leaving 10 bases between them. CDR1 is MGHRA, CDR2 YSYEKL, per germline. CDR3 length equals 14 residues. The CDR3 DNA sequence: TGCGCCAGCAGCCAAAAGACTAGACACAATGAGCAGTTCTTC. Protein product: CASSQKTRHNEQFF.

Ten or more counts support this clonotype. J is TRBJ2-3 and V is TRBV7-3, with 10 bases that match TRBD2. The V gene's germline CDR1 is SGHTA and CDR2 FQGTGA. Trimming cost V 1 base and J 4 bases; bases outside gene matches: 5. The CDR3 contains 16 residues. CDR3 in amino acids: CASSLRGLAGADTQYF. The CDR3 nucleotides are TGTGCCAGCAGCTTAAGGGGGCTAGCGGGAGCAGATACGCAGTATTTT.

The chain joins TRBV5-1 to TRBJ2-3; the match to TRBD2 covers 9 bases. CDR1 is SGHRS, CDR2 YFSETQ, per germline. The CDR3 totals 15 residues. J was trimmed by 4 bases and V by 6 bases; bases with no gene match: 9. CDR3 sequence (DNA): TGCGCCAGCAAGGGGGTAGCGGGAGTAGCAGATACGCAGTATTTT. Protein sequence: CASKGVAGVADTQYF.

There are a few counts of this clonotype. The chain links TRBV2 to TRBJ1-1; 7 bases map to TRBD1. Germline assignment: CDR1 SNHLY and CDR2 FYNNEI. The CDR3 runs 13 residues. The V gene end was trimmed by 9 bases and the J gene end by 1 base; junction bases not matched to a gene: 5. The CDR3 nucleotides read TGTGCCAGTCGGGGACAGCAGAACACTGAAGCTTTCTTT. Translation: CASRGQQNTEAFF.

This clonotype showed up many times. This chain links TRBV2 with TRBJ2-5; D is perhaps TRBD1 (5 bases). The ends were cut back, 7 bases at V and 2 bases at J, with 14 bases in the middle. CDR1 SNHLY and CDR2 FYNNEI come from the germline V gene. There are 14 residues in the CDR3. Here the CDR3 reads CASNPRQPQETQYF. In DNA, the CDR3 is TGTGCCAGCAACCCCCGACAGCCACAAGAGACCCAGTACTTC.

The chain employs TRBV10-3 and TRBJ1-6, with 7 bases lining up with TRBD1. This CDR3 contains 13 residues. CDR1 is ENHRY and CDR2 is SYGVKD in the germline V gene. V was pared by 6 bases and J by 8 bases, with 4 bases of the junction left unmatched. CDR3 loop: CAISRDSHSPLHF. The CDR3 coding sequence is TGTGCCATCAGCCGGGACAGTCATTCACCCCTCCACTTT.

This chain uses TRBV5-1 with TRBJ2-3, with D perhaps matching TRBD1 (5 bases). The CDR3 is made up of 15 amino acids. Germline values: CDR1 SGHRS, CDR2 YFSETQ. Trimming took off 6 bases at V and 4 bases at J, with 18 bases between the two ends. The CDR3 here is CASILGAIFPDTQYF. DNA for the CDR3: TGCGCCAGCATCCTTGGGGCTATTTTCCCAGATACGCAGTATTTT.

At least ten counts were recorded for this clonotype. In DNA, the CDR3 is TGTGCCAGTAGTATCTGGCAGGACTCCTACGAGCAGTACTTC. Its translation is CASSIWQDSYEQYF. The chain is built from TRBV19 and TRBJ2-7; no clear D gene. The germline V and J ends were trimmed by 3 bases and 0 bases, with 9 bases remaining between them. The CDR3 consists of 14 residues. The V gene's germline CDR1 is LNHDA and CDR2 SQIVND (reference sequence). Together with reference TRBV19 and TRBJ2-7, the CDR3 gives the full variable domain: DGGITQSPKYLFRKEGQNVTLSCEQNLNHDAMYWYRQDPGQGLRLIYYSQIVNDFQKGDIAEGYSVSREKKESFPLTVTSAQKNPTAFYLCASSIWQDSYEQYFGPGTRLTVT.

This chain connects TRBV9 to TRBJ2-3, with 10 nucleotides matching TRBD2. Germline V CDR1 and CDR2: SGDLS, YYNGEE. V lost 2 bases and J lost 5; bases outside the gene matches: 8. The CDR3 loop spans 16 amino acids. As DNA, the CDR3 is TGTGCCAGCAGCGTGGGAGCGGGAGGGGCGGGAGATACGCAGTATTTT. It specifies CASSVGAGGAGDTQYF. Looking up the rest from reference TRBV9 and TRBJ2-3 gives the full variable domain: DSGVTQTPKHLITATGQRVTLRCSPRSGDLSVYWYQQSLDQGLQFLIQYYNGEERAKGNILERFSAQQFPDLHSELNLSSLELGDSALYFCASSVGAGGAGDTQYFGPGTRLTVL.

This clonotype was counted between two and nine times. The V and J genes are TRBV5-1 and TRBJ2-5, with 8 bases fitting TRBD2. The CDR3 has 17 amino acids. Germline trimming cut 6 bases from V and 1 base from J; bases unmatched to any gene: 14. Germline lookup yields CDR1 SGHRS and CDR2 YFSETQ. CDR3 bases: TGCGCCAGCACCACCAATGGGGCTAGCGGGTTCCAAGAGACCCAGTACTTC. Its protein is CASTTNGASGFQETQYF.

CDR3 DNA sequence: TGTGCCAGTTACCCAAGGGTATCGGAGGGAAACACCATATATTTT. Protein sequence: CASYPRVSEGNTIYF. This sequence joins TRBV6-1 and TRBJ1-3; D is undetermined. The CDR3 is 15 amino acids. The ends were cut back, 9 bases at V and 4 bases at J, with 19 bases in the middle. Germline V gene lookup returns CDR1 MNHNS and CDR2 SASEGT.

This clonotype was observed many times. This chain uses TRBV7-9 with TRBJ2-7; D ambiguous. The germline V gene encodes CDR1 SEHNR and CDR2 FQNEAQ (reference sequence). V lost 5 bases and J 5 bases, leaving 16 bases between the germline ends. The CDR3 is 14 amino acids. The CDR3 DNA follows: TGTGCCAGCAGCCTCGGGCCTGGTCTCGACGAGCAGTACTTC. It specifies CASSLGPGLDEQYF.

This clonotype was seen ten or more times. CDR3 sequence reads: CASSYSVGTQYF. In DNA, the CDR3 is TGTGCCAGCAGTTACTCAGTGGGTACGCAGTATTTT. This rearrangement joins TRBV6-2 or TRBV6-3 to TRBJ2-3, with D unresolved. The germline V gene encodes CDR1 MNHEY and CDR2 SVGEGT. Trimming pared 0 bases from V and 8 bases from J, leaving 6 bases between. The CDR3 sequence is 12 residues long.

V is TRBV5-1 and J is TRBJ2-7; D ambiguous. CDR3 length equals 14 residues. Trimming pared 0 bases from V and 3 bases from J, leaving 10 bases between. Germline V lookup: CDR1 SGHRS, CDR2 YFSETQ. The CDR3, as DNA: TGCGCCAGCAGCTTGGCCCAGGTCTACTACGAGCAGTACTTC. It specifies CASSLAQVYYEQYF. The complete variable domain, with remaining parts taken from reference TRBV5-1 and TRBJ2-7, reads KAGVTQTPRYLIKTRGQQVTLSCSPISGHRSVSWYQQTPGQGLQFLFEYFSETQRNKGNFPGRFSGRQFSNSRSEMNVSTLELGDSALYLCASSLAQVYYEQYFGPGTRLTVT.